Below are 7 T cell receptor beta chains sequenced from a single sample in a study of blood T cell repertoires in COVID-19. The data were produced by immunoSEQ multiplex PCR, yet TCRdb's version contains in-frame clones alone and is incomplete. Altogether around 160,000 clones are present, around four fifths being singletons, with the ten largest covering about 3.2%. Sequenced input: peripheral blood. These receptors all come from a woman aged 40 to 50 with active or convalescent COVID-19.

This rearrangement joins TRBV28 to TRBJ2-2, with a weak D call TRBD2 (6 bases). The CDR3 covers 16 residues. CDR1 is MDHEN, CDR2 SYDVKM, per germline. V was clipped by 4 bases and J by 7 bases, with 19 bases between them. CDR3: CASSSPTPGGGGELFF. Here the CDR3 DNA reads TGTGCCAGCAGTTCTCCCACCCCCGGGGGAGGCGGGGAGCTGTTTTTT.

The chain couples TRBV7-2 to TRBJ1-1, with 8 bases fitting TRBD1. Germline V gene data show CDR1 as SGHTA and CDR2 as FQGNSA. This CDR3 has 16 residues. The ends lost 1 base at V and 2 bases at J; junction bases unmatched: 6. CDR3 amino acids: CASSLVRTGINTEAFF. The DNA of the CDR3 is TGTGCCAGCAGCTTAGTGAGGACAGGGATAAACACTGAAGCTTTCTTT.

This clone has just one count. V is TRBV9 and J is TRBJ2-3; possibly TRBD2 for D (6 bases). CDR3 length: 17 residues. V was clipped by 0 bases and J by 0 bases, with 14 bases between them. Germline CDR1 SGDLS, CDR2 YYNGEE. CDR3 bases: TGTGCCAGCAGCGTAGCTACGGGGGTAGGTAGCACAGATACGCAGTATTTT. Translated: CASSVATGVGSTDTQYF.

The CDR3 sequence is CASSHPGLAGGDTQYF. In DNA form, the CDR3 reads TGTGCCAGCAGCCACCCGGGACTAGCGGGGGGAGATACGCAGTATTTT. The chain joins TRBV3-1 (or the pseudogene TRBV3-2) to TRBJ2-3; 15 nucleotides align to TRBD2. CDR1 is LGHDT, CDR2 YNNKEL, per germline (reference sequence). V shed 3 bases, J shed 5 bases, and the junction held 3 bases outside the gene matches. This CDR3 has 16 residues.

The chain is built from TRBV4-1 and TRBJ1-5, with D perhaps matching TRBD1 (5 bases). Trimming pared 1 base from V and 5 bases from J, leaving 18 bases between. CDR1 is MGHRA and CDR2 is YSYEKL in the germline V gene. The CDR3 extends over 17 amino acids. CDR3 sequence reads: CASSQGGQGRKDQPQHF. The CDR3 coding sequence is TGCGCCAGCAGCCAAGGTGGACAAGGCCGAAAGGATCAGCCCCAGCATTTT.

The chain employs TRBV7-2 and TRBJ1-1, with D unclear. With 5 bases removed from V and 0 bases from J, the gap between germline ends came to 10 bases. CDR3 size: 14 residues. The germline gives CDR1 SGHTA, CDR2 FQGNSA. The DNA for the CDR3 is TGTGCCAGCAGCGGCAGGCTGATGAACACTGAAGCTTTCTTT. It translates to CASSGRLMNTEAFF. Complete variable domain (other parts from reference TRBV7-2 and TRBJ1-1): GAGVSQSPSNKVTEKGKDVELRCDPISGHTALYWYRQSLGQGLEFLIYFQGNSAPDKSGLPSDRFSAERTGGSVSTLTIQRTQQEDSAVYLCASSGRLMNTEAFFGQGTRLTVV.

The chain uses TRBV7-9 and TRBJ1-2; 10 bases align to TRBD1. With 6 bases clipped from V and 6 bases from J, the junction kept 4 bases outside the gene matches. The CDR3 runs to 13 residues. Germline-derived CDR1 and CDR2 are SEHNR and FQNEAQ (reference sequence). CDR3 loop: CASRRGQGDGYTF. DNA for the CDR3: TGTGCCAGCAGACGAGGACAGGGGGATGGCTACACCTTC.